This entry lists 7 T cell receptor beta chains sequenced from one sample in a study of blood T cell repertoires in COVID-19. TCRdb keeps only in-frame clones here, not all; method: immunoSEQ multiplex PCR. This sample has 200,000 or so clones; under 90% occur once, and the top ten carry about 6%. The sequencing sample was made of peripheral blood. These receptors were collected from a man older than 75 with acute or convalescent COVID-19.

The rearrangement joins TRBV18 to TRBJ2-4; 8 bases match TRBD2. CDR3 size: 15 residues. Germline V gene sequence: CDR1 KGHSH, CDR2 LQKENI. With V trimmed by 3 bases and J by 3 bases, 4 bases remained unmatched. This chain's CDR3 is CASSPREGGKNIQYF. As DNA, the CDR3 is TGTGCCAGCTCACCTCGGGAGGGGGGCAAAAACATTCAGTACTTC. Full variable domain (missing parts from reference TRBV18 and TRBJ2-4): NAGVMQNPRHLVRRRGQEARLRCSPMKGHSHVYWYRQLPEEGLKFMVYLQKENIIDESGMPKERFSAEFPKEGPSILRIQQVVRGDSAAYFCASSPREGGKNIQYFGAGTRLSVL.

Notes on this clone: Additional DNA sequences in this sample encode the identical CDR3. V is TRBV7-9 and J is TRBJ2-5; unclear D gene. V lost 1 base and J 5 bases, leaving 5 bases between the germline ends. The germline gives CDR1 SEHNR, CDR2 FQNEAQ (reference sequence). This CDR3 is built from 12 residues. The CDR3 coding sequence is TGTGCCAGCAGCTTAGTAAGCGAGACCCAGTACTTC. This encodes CASSLVSETQYF.

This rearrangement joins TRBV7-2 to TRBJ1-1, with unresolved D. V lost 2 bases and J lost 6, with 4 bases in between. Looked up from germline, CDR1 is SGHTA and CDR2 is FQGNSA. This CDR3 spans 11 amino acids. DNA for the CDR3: TGTGCCAGCAGCTTATTCGCTGAAGCTTTCTTT. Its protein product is CASSLFAEAFF.

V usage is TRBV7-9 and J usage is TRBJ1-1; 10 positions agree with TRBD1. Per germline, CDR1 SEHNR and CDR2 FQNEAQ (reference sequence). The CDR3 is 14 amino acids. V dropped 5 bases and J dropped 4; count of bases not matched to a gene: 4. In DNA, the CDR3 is TGTGCCAGCAGCCCGGACAGGGGGAGCACTGAAGCTTTCTTT. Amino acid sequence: CASSPDRGSTEAFF.

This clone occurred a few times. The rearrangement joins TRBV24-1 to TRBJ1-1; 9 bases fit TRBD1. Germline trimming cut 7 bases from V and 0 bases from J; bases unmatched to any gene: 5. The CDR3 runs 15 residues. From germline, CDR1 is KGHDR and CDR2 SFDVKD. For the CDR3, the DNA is TGTGCCACCAGGCAGGGGACAGGGCTGAACACTGAAGCTTTCTTT. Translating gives CATRQGTGLNTEAFF.

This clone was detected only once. CDR3 protein: CAWSEAVRLNTGELFF. CDR3 DNA sequence: TGTGCCTGGAGTGAAGCGGTACGGCTGAACACCGGGGAGCTGTTTTTT. The chain employs TRBV30 and TRBJ2-2, with a possible D match to TRBD2 (5 bases). The CDR3 consists of 16 residues. Germline assignment: CDR1 GTSNPN and CDR2 SVGIG (reference sequence). Trimming shortened V by 1 base and J by 1 base, and 13 bases separated the two germline ends.

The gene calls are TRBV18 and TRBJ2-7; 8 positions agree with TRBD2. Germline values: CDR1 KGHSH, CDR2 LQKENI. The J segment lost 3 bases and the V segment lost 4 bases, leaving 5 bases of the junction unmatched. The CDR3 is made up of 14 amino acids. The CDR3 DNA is TGTGCCAGCTCACAGCGGGAGAGCTACTACGAGCAGTACTTC. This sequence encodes CASSQRESYYEQYF.